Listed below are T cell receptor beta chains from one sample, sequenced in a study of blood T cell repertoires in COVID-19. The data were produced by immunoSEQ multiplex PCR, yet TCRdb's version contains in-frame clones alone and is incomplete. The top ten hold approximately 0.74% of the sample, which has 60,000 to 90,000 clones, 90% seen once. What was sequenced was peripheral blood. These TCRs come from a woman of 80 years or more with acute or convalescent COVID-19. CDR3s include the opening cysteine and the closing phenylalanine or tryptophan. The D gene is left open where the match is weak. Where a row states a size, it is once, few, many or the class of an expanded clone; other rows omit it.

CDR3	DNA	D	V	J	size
CASSLSLQVNYGYTF	TGTGCCAGCAGCTTGAGTCTACAGGTAAACTATGGCTACACCTTC	.	TRBV5-6	TRBJ1-2	.
CASTRGIDGYTF	TGTGCCAGCACTCGAGGGATCGATGGCTACACCTTC	.	TRBV19	TRBJ1-2	.
CASGGTNYGYTF	TGTGCCAGCGGCGGCACTAACTATGGCTACACCTTC	.	TRBV2	TRBJ1-2	.
CASSISGSSYEQYF	TGTGCCAGTAGTATATCGGGGTCCTCCTACGAGCAGTACTTC	.	TRBV19	TRBJ2-7	.
CASSLGGANYGYTF	TGCGCCAGCAGCTTGGGGGGAGCTAACTATGGCTACACCTTC	.	TRBV5-1	TRBJ1-2	once
CASSSRTGASNTEAFF	TGCGCCAGCAGCTCGCGGACAGGGGCTAGTAACACTGAAGCTTTCTTT	TRBD1	TRBV4-1	TRBJ1-1	.
CASSLQPLANTGELFF	TGTGCCAGCAGCCTTCAACCGTTAGCGAACACCGGGGAGCTGTTTTTT	.	TRBV9	TRBJ2-2	.
CASSYSTPGIADTQYF	TGTGCCAGCAGTTACTCGACCCCAGGGATAGCAGATACGCAGTATTTT	.	TRBV6-6	TRBJ2-3	.
CASSDSGTGIYEQYF	TGTGCCAGCAGCGACTCCGGGACAGGGATCTACGAGCAGTACTTC	TRBD1	TRBV6-5	TRBJ2-7	.
CASSLGGGYGYTF	TGTGCCAGCAGTTTGGGAGGGGGCTATGGCTACACCTTC	.	TRBV12-3/TRBV12-4	TRBJ1-2	.
CASSSNPGGPQHF	TGTGCCAGCAGCTCTAACCCCGGAGGGCCCCAGCATTTT	.	TRBV7-9	TRBJ1-5	.
CASSLSGHSYEQYF	TGCGCCAGCAGCCTTTCGGGACACTCCTACGAGCAGTACTTC	.	TRBV5-1	TRBJ2-7	once
CAISTDSSYNEQFF	TGTGCCATCAGTACCGACAGCTCCTACAATGAGCAGTTCTTC	.	TRBV10-3	TRBJ2-1	.
CASRGSGTDTQYF	TGTGCCAGCAGAGGGAGTGGCACAGATACGCAGTATTTT	.	TRBV3-1/TRBV3-2	TRBJ2-3	.
CASKPWVAGSSETQYF	TGTGCCAGCAAACCGTGGGTCGCGGGATCTTCGGAGACCCAGTACTTC	.	TRBV28	TRBJ2-5	.
CASSQGRLAGGFNEQFF	TGCGCCAGCAGCCAAGGGAGGCTAGCGGGGGGCTTCAATGAGCAGTTCTTC	TRBD2	TRBV4-1	TRBJ2-1	.
CASSQDRRGANTDTQYF	TGTGCCAGCAGCCAAGATAGGCGGGGGGCCAATACAGATACGCAGTATTTT	TRBD2	TRBV4-2	TRBJ2-3	.
CASSGDRGRGYTF	TGTGCCAGCAGTGGGGACAGGGGGCGCGGCTACACCTTC	TRBD1	TRBV2	TRBJ1-2	.
CASYADMNTEAFF	TGTGCCAGTTACGCAGACATGAACACTGAAGCTTTCTTT	.	TRBV5-4	TRBJ1-1	once
CASSFVTPNSPLHF	TGTGCCAGCAGCTTTGTAACACCGAATTCACCCCTCCACTTT	.	TRBV5-6	TRBJ1-6	.
CASSKGLGQDYEQYF	TGTGCCAGCAGCAAGGGACTAGGGCAGGACTACGAGCAGTACTTC	TRBD2	TRBV7-6	TRBJ2-7	.
CASSLGEGAWETQYF	TGTGCCAGCAGCTTGGGTGAAGGGGCATGGGAGACCCAGTACTTC	.	TRBV5-4	TRBJ2-5	.
CASSSGQRYSPLHF	TGCGCCAGCAGTTCAGGACAGAGGTATTCACCCCTCCACTTT	.	TRBV5-1	TRBJ1-6	.
CASRGPGYGYTF	TGTGCCAGCAGGGGGCCTGGTTATGGCTACACCTTC	.	TRBV28	TRBJ1-2	once
CASSPGQLYNSPLHF	TGTGCCAGCAGCCCGGGACAGCTCTATAATTCACCCCTCCACTTT	TRBD1	TRBV9	TRBJ1-6	.
CASSQAGIGYTF	TGCGCCAGCAGCCAAGCAGGGATTGGCTACACCTTC	.	TRBV4-1	TRBJ1-2	.
CASSYQRAGGYTF	TGTGCCAGCAGTTACCAGAGGGCGGGTGGCTACACCTTC	.	TRBV6-2/TRBV6-3	TRBJ1-2	.